The clone carrying this T cell receptor (beta chain) occurred once. The target antigen is unknown. These data are taken from a study of T cells in localized non-small cell lung cancer. The study's findings and limits: Without multi-region sequencing, intratumor heterogeneity could not be excluded. Uninvolved nearby lung showed the greatest T cell clonality, exceeding that found in tumor. Longer overall survival was linked to higher blood T cell density. In adjacent lung, a median around 57 of the top 100 tumor clones were found.

CDR1 is LNHDA and CDR2 is SQIVND in the germline V gene (reference sequence). This CDR3 has 13 amino acids. V lost 9 bases to trimming and J lost 3 bases, with 11 bases between them. Profiled with immunoSEQ multiplex PCR; TCRdb holds only in-frame clones, not every one. The sample shows around 91,000 clones, 80% to 90% of them seen only once. Sequenced material: peripheral blood, taken before any cancer treatment. The chain links TRBV19 to TRBJ1-4, with D hard to call. The TCR was taken from a man between 40 and 69 years old with stage I squamous cell lung carcinoma. CDR3 sequence: CASMGRPNEKLFF. Written as DNA, the CDR3 is TGTGCCAGCATGGGGAGGCCTAATGAAAAACTGTTTTTT.